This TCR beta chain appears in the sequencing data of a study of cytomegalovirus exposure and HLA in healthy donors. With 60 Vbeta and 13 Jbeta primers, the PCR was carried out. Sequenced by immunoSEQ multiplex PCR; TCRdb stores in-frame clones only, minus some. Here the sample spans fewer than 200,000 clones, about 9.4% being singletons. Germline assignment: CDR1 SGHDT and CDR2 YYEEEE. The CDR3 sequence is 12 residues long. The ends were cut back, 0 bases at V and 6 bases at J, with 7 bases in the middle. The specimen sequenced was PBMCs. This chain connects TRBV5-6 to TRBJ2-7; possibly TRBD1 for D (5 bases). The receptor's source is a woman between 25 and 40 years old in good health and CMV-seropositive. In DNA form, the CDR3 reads TGTGCCAGCAGCTTGGTAGGGGTCGAGCAGTACTTC. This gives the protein CASSLVGVEQYF.